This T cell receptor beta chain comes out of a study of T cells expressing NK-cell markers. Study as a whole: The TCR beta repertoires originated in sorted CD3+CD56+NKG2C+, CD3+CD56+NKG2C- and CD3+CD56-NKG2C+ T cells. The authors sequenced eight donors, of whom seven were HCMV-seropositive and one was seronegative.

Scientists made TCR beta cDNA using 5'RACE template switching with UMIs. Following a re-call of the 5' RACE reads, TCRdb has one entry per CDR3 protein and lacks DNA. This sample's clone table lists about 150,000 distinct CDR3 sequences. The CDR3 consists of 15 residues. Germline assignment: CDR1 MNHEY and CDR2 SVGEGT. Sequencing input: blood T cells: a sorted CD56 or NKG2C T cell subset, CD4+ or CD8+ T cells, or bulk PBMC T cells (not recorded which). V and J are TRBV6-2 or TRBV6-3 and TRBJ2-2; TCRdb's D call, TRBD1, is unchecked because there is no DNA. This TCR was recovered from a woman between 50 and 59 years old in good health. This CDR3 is CASALGAANTGELFF.